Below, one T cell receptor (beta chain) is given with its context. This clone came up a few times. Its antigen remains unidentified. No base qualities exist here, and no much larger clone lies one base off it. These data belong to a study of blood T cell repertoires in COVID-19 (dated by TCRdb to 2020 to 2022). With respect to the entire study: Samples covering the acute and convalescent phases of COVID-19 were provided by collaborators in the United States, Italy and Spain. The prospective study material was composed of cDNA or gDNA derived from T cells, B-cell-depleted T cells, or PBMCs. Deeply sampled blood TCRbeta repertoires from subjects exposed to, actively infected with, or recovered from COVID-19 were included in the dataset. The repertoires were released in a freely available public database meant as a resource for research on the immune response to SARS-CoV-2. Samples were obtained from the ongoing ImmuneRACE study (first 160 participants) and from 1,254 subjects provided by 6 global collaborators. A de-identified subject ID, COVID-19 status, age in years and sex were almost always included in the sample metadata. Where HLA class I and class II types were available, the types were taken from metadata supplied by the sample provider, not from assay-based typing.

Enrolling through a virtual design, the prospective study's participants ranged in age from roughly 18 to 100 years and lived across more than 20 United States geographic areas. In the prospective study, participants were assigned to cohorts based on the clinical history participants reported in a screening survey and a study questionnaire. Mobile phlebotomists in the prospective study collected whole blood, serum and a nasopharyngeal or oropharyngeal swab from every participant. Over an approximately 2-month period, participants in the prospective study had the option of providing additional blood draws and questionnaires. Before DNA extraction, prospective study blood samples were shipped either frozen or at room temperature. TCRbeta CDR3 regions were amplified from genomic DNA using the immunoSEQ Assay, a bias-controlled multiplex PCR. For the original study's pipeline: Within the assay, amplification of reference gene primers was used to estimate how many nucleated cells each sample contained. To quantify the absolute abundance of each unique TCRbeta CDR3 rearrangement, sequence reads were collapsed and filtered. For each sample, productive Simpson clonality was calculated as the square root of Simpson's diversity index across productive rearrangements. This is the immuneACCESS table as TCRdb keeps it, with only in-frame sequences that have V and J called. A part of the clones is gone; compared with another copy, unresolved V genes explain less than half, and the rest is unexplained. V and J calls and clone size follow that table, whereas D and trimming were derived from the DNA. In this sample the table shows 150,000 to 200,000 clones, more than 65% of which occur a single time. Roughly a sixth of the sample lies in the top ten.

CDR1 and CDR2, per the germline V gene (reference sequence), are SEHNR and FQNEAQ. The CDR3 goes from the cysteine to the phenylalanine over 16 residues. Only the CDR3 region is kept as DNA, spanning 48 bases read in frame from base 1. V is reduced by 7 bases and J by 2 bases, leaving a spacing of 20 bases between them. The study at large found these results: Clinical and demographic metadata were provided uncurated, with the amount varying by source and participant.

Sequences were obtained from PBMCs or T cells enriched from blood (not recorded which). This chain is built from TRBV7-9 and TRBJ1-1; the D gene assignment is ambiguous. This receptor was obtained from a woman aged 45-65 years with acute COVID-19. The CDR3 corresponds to CASTQPTGGSNTEAFF. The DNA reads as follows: TGTGCCAGCACCCAACCGACGGGTGGGAGCAACACTGAAGCTTTCTTT.